This TCR beta chain was sequenced for a study of T cell clonotyping in hematopoietic cell transplantation (dated by TCRdb to the early 2020s). For the wider study: Recipient samples taken before transplant were collected after cytoreduction. Patients were recruited between September 2015 and January 2017 and followed until September 2020 or death. The study collected some 140 blood samples from 30 to 40 consecutive transplant recipients and their related donors. Study-wide findings and limitations: Overlap with donor repertoires was found for only a small fraction of recipient repertoires, with over 95% found to appear de novo at the given depth. Recipient TCR diversity fell after transplant, with pathologically expanded clonotypes rising progressively from day 30 to day 180. Broader posttransplant TCR repertoire diversity was predicted by donor and pretransplant recipient Inverse Simpson Index values. The sample size was limited, and because cells were not sorted, the contributions of CD4 and CD8 repertoires could not be separated.

The intended sense of this specimen's time point label: recipient sample about 28 days before transplant, after cytoreduction. Blood from recipients was drawn about 28 days before transplant and again at days 30, 100 and 180 after transplant. Using Nuclei Lysis Solution, genomic DNA was extracted from unfractionated peripheral blood mononuclear cells that were either fresh or cryopreserved. The immunoSEQ assay, a bias-controlled multiplex PCR with V- and J-specific primers, was used to amplify TCR beta CDR3 regions from genomic DNA. A second PCR step added a proprietary barcode and Illumina adapter sequences to the CDR3 amplicons. An Illumina MiSeq instrument was used to sequence the CDR3 libraries. For the original study's pipeline: Export and quality control were handled in immunoSEQ Analyzer 3.0, while downstream analyses relied on R Bioconductor and Immunarch. Only productive rearrangements in the normalized downsampled data set were used to calculate repertoire metrics. In the normalized cohort, a clonotype counted as pathologically expanded if the clonotype was larger than 5 templates. The Inverse Simpson Index was used to measure repertoire diversity. The non-normalized data set was used for CMV-specificity analyses so that all clonotypes could be captured. TCRdb re-hosts the immuneACCESS table, in-frame sequences only. Its copies lack some clones; in the studies checked, an unresolved V gene accounts for under half of them, and the cause for the rest is not known. V and J calls plus clone size are reproduced from that table; the DNA served to infer D and trimming. The sample data list 45,000 to 60,000 clones, and 65% to 90% of these were observed just once. The top ten constitute 5.9% of the sample.

As to this clone: Its specific antigen is unknown. Base quality data are lacking; no much larger clone is found one base away.

The receptor comes from a man aged 60 to 75 with biphenotypic leukemia. Some clones in this sample may be carry-over from other donors' samples. Sample: peripheral blood mononuclear cells, taken before stem cell transplant.

The nucleotides read TGTGCCAGCAGCTTAGTCGGGCAAGGAAATGAAAAACTGTTTTTT. Its amino acids are CASSLVGQGNEKLFF. The chain is made from TRBV7-6 and TRBJ1-4; the D gene cannot be resolved reliably. The germline V gene supplies CDR1 SGHVS and CDR2 FNYEAQ. The CDR3 holds 15 amino acids from the cysteine to the phenylalanine. Of the read, only the CDR3 DNA is kept; its 45 bases are in frame from base 1. Trimming at the junction amounts to 1 base on V and 5 bases on J, and the germline ends lie 11 bases apart. This CDR3, with the reference TRBV7-6 and TRBJ1-4 proteins standing in past its ends, gives the full variable domain GAGVSQSPRYKVTKRGQDVALRCDPISGHVSLYWYRQALGQGPEFLTYFNYEAQQDKSGLPNDRFSAERPEGSISTLTIQRTEQRDSAMYRCASSLVGQGNEKLFFGSGTQLSVL.